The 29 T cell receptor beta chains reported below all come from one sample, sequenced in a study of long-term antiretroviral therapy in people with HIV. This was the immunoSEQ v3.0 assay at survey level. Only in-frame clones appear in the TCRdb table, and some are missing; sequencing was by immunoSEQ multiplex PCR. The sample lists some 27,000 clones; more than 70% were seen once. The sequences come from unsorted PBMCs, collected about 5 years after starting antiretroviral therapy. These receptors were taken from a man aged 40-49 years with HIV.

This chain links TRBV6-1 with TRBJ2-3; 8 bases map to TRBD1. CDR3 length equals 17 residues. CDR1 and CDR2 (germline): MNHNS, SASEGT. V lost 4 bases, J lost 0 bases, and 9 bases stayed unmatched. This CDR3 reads CASSAPGQALSTDTQYF. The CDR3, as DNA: TGTGCCAGCAGTGCACCGGGACAGGCCCTTAGCACAGATACGCAGTATTTT.

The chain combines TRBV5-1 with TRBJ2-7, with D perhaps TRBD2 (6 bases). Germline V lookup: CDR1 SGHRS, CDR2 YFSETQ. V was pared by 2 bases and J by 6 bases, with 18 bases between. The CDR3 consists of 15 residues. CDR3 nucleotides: TGCGCCAGCAGCTTTGTAAACGGAGGGCATGGCGAGCAGTACTTC. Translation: CASSFVNGGHGEQYF.

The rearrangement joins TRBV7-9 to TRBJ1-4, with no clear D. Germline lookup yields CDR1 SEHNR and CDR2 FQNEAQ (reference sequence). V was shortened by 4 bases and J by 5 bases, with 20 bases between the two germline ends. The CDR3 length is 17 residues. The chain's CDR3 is CASSSPRRFDPNEKLFF. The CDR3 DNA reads TGTGCCAGCAGCTCCCCCCGGAGGTTCGATCCGAATGAAAAACTGTTTTTT.

For the CDR3, the DNA is TGTGCCAGCAGCTTAGATATCGGGCCAGTCGGACGGGTCACCATATATTTT. Its translation is CASSLDIGPVGRVTIYF. The chain carries TRBV11-2 and TRBJ1-3, with no clear D. CDR3 size: 17 residues. CDR1 and CDR2 from the germline V gene are SGHAT and FQNNGV. The V and J ends lost 0 bases and 9 bases respectively, with 21 bases between them.

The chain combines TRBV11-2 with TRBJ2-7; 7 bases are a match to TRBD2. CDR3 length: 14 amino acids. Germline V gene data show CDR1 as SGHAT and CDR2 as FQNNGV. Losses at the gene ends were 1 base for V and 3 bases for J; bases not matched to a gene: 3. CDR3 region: CASSLVGGSYEQYF. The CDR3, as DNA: TGTGCCAGCAGCTTAGTGGGGGGGAGCTACGAGCAGTACTTC. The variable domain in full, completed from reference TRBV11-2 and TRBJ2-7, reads EAGVAQSPRYKIIEKRQSVAFWCNPISGHATLYWYQQILGQGPKLLIQFQNNGVVDDSQLPKDRFSAERLKGVDSTLKIQPAKLEDSAVYLCASSLVGGSYEQYFGPGTRLTVT.

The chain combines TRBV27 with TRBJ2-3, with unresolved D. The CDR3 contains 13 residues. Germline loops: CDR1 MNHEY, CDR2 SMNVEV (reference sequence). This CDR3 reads CSSARLGLDTQYF. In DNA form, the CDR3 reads TGTTCCTCCGCTAGATTAGGCTTGGATACGCAGTATTTT.

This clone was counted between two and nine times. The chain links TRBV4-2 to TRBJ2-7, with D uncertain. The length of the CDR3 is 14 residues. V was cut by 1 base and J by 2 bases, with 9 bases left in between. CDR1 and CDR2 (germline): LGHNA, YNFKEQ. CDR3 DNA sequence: TGTGCCAGCAGCCAAGTCACAGTCCCCTACGAGCAGTACTTC. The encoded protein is CASSQVTVPYEQYF.

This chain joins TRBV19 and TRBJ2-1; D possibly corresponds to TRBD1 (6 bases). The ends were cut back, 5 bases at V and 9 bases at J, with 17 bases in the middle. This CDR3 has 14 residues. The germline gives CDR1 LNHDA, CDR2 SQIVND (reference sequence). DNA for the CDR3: TGTGCCAGTAGTTTTCTAGGGGACACAGCTGAGCAGTTCTTC. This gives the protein CASSFLGDTAEQFF.

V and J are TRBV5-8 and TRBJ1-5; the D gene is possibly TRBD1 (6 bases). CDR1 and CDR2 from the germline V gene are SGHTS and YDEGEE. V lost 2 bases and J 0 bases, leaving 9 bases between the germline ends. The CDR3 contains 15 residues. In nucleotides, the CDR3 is TGTGCCAGCAGCTTAGGGGGTATTAGCAATCAGCCCCAGCATTTT. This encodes CASSLGGISNQPQHF.

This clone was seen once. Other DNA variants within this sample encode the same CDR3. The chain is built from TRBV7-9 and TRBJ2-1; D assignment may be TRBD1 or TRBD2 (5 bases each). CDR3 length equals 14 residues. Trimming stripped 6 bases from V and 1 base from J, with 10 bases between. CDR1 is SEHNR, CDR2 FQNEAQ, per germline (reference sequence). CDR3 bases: TGTGCCAGCAGTCTGAGGGGATCCTACAATGAGCAGTTCTTC. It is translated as CASSLRGSYNEQFF.

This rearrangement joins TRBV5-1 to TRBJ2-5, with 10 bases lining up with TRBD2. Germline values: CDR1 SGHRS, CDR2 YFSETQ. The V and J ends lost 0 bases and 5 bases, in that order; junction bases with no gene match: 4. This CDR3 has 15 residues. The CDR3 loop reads CASSLGLAGVETQYF. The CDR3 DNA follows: TGCGCCAGCAGCTTGGGGCTAGCGGGGGTGGAGACCCAGTACTTC.

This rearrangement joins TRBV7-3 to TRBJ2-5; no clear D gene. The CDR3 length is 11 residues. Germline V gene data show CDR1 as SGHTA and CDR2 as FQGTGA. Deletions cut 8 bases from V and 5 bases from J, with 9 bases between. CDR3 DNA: TGTGCCAGCGGGTCGGGTGAGACCCAGTACTTC. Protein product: CASGSGETQYF.

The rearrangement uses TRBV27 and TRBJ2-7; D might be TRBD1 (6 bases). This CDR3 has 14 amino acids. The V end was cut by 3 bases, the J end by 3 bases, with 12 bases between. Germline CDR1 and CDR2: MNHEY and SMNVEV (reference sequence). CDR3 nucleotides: TGTGCCAGCAGTTTTTCGGGACAAATCTACGAGCAGTACTTC. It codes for CASSFSGQIYEQYF.

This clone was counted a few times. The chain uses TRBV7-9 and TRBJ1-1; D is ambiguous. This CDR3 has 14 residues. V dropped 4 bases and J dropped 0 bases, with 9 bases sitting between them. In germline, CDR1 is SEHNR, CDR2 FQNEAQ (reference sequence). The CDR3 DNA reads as TGTGCCAGCAGCTCTCTAAGTCTGAACACTGAAGCTTTCTTT. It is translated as CASSSLSLNTEAFF.

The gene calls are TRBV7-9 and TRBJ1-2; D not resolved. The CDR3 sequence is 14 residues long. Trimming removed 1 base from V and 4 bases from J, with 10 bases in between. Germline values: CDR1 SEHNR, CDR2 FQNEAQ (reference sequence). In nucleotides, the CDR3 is TGTGCCAGCAGCTTAGAGGCCGAGAGCTATGGCTACACCTTC. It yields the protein CASSLEAESYGYTF. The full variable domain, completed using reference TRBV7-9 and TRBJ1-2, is DTGVSQNPRHKITKRGQNVTFRCDPISEHNRLYWYRQTLGQGPEFLTYFQNEAQLEKSRLLSDRFSAERPKGSFSTLEIQRTEQGDSAMYLCASSLEAESYGYTFGSGTRLTVV.

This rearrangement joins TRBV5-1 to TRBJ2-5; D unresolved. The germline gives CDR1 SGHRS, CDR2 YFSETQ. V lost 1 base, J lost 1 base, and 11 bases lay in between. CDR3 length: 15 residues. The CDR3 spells CASSLLAGVQETQYF. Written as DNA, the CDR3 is TGCGCCAGCAGCTTGTTGGCTGGGGTCCAAGAGACCCAGTACTTC.

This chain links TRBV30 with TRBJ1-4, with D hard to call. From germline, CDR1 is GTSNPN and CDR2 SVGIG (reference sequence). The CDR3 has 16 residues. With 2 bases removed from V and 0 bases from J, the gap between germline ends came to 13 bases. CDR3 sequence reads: CAWSTTKFATNEKLFF. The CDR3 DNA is TGTGCCTGGAGTACAACCAAGTTTGCAACTAATGAAAAACTGTTTTTT.

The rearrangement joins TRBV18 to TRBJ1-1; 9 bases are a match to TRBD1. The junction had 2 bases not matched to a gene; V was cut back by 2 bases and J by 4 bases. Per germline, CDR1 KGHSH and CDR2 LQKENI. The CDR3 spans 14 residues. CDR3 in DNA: TGTGCCAGCTCACCAAAACAGGGGGCCACTGAAGCTTTCTTT. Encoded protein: CASSPKQGATEAFF. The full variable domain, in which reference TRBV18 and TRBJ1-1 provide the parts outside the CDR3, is NAGVMQNPRHLVRRRGQEARLRCSPMKGHSHVYWYRQLPEEGLKFMVYLQKENIIDESGMPKERFSAEFPKEGPSILRIQQVVRGDSAAYFCASSPKQGATEAFFGQGTRLTVV.

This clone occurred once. CDR3 DNA: TGTGCCAGCAGCTTAGCTGGGACAGCCTACGAGCAGTACTTC. Protein: CASSLAGTAYEQYF. The rearrangement joins TRBV11-2 to TRBJ2-7; 7 bases fit TRBD1. Germline assignment: CDR1 SGHAT and CDR2 FQNNGV. This CDR3 has 14 amino acids. The trim removed 1 base at V and 2 bases at J, leaving 2 bases unmatched.

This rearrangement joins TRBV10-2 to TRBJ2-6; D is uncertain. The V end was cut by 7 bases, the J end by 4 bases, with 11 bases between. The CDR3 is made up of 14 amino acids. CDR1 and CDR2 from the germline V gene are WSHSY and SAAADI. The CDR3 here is CASTPVTGANVLTF. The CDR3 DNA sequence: TGCGCCAGCACCCCGGTTACCGGGGCCAACGTCCTGACTTTC.

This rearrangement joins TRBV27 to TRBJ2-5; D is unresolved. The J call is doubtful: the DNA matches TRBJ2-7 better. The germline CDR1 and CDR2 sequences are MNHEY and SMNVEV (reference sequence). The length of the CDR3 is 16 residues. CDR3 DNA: TGTGCCAGCAGTTTATCGGTCGCCTCGGGTAGGTACGAGCAGTACTTC. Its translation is CASSLSVASGRYEQYF.

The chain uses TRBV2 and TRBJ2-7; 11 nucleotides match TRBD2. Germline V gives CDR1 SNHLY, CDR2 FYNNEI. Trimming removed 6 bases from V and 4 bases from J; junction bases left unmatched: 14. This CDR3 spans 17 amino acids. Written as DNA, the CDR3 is TGTGCCAGCAGGGATCCTAGCGGGGGGCACCTTAGGTACGAGCAGTACTTC. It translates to CASRDPSGGHLRYEQYF.

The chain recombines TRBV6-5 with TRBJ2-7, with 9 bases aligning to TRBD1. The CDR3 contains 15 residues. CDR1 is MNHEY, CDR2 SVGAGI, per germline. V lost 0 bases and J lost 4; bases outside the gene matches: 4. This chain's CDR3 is CASSYSKQGAYEQYF. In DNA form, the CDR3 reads TGTGCCAGCAGTTACTCGAAACAGGGGGCTTACGAGCAGTACTTC.

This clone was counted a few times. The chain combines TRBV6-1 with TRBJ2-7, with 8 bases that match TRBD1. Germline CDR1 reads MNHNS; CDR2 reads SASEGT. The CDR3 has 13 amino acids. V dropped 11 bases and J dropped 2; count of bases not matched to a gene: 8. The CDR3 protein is CAVTRDRPYEQYF. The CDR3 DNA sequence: TGTGCCGTTACCCGGGACAGGCCCTACGAGCAGTACTTC.

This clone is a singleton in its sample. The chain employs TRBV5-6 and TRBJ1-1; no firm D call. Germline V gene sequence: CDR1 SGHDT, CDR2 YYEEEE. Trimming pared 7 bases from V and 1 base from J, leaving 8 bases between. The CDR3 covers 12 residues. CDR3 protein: CASFSGNTEAFF. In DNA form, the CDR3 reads TGTGCCAGCTTTTCCGGGAACACTGAAGCTTTCTTT.

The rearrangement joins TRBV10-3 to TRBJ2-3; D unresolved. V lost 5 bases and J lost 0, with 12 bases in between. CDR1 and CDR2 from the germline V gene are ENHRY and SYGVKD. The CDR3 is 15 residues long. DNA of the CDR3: TGTGCCATCAGTTACTTGCCGACTAGCACAGATACGCAGTATTTT. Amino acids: CAISYLPTSTDTQYF.

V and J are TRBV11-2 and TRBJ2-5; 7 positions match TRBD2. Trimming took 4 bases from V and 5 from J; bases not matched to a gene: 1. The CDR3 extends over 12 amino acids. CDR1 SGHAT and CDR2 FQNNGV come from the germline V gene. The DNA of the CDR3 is TGTGCCAGCAGCTGGGGGGGGGAGACCCAGTACTTC. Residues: CASSWGGETQYF.

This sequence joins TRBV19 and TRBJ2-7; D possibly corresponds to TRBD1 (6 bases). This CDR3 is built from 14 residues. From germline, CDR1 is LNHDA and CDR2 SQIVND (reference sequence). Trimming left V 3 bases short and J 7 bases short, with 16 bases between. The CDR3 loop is CASSISTGVGEQYF. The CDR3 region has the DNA TGTGCCAGTAGTATTTCGACAGGTGTCGGGGAGCAGTACTTC.

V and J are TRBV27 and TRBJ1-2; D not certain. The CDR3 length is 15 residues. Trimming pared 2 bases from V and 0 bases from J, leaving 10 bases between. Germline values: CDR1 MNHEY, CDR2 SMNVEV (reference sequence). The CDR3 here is CASSLLGTTNYGYTF. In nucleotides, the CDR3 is TGTGCCAGCAGTTTACTGGGAACCACTAACTATGGCTACACCTTC.